The 28 T cell receptor beta chains below were found in one sample sequenced in a study of T cells in Graves' hyperthyroidism and ophthalmopathy. TCR beta CDR3 sequences were amplified from RNA transcripts. First-round RT-PCR of the TCR CDR3 relied on the HTBI primer set. TCRdb passed the multiplex PCR reads through MiXCR, listing each CDR3 protein once. Among under 650,000 distinct CDR3 sequences listed, about 16% were seen once. Sequencing input: blood. These receptors all stem from a young woman with Graves' hyperthyroidism.

This clonotype was observed many times. The gene calls are TRBV4-3 and TRBJ1-2; D is unclear. Germline V gene lookup returns CDR1 LGHNA and CDR2 YSLEER. There are 15 residues in the CDR3. The germline V and J ends were trimmed by 1 base and 8 bases, with 17 bases remaining between them. CDR3 protein: CASSQGLPGGGGYTF. CDR3 DNA: TGCGCCAGCAGCCAAGGATTACCGGGAGGTGGAGGCTACACCTTC.

There are a few counts of this clonotype. The chain combines TRBV4-1 with TRBJ2-3; D is uncertain. This CDR3 spans 14 amino acids. V gave up 0 bases and J gave up 1 base, with 5 bases separating them. Germline lookup yields CDR1 MGHRA and CDR2 YSYEKL. CDR3 in amino acids: CASSQEQGTDTQYF. DNA of the CDR3: TGCGCCAGCAGCCAAGAACAAGGCACAGATACGCAGTATTTT.

This clonotype was detected only once. The CDR3 loop is CASSPTGGNEQYF. The CDR3 DNA sequence: TGTGCCAGCAGTCCGACAGGGGGTAATGAGCAGTACTTC. This chain links TRBV28 with TRBJ2-1; 9 bases map to TRBD1. The assigned J gene may be wrong: the sequence end matches TRBJ2-7 better. The germline gives CDR1 MDHEN, CDR2 SYDVKM. This CDR3 is 13 amino acids long.

This clonotype was observed at least ten times. This rearrangement joins TRBV3-1 to TRBJ2-1, with D unclear. Trimming took 3 bases from V and 8 from J, leaving 8 bases between them. Germline V lookup: CDR1 LGHDT, CDR2 YNNKEL (reference sequence). The CDR3 runs 12 residues. The CDR3 protein is CASSHQRDEQFF. As DNA, the CDR3 is TGTGCCAGCAGCCACCAGAGAGATGAGCAGTTCTTC.

V is TRBV19 and J is TRBJ2-7; 9 bases are a match to TRBD2. The J segment lost 3 bases and the V segment lost 3 bases, leaving 3 bases of the junction unmatched. CDR1 is LNHDA, CDR2 SQIVND, per germline (reference sequence). The CDR3 runs to 14 residues. The CDR3 coding sequence is TGTGCCAGTAGTATCGGACTAGCGAACTACGAGCAGTACTTC. Its protein is CASSIGLANYEQYF.

Many counts were recorded for this clonotype. This chain connects TRBV5-6 to TRBJ2-1; 9 bases agree with TRBD1. The CDR3 runs to 15 residues. The junction had 8 bases not matched to a gene; V was cut back by 4 bases and J by 6 bases. CDR1 and CDR2 from the germline V gene are SGHDT and YYEEEE. The CDR3 DNA reads as TGTGCCAGCAGCACTGGGACAGGGTTCGGCAATGAGCAGTTCTTC. Translated: CASSTGTGFGNEQFF.

This clonotype came up a few times. CDR3 bases: TGTGCCAGCAGCTACCTTTATAACACTGAAGCTTTCTTT. Residues: CASSYLYNTEAFF. This rearrangement joins TRBV14 to TRBJ1-1; no clear D. The CDR3 spans 13 residues. The ends were cut back, 5 bases at V and 2 bases at J, with 9 bases in the middle. Germline V gene sequence: CDR1 SGHDN, CDR2 FVKESK.

This clonotype was detected many times. The V call is TRBV11-2, the J call TRBJ2-1; D is uncertain. The germline V gene encodes CDR1 SGHAT and CDR2 FQNNGV. The CDR3 sequence is 14 residues long. V lost 3 bases and J 6 bases, leaving 12 bases between the germline ends. The CDR3 nucleotides are TGTGCCAGCAGCTTTTGGGGTTCCGGCAATGAGCAGTTCTTC. The encoded protein is CASSFWGSGNEQFF.

This clonotype has at least ten counts. The chain uses TRBV7-2 and TRBJ1-2; D unresolved. This CDR3 region has 13 residues. The germline CDR1 and CDR2 sequences are SGHTA and FQGNSA. Between the trimmed V and J ends, which lost 1 base and 7 bases, there was a span of 10 bases. The CDR3 loop is CASSLDNSLGYTF. The DNA of the CDR3 is TGTGCCAGCAGCTTAGACAACAGCCTTGGCTACACCTTC.

The V gene is TRBV5-1, the J gene TRBJ2-5; D gene unclear. Germline V gene sequence: CDR1 SGHRS, CDR2 YFSETQ. Trimming pared 2 bases from V and 1 base from J, leaving 18 bases between. The CDR3 has 17 residues. The DNA for the CDR3 is TGCGCCAGCAGCTTCTCTATATCACTTGACATCCAAGAGACCCAGTACTTC. Its protein product is CASSFSISLDIQETQYF.

V is TRBV3-1 and J is TRBJ2-5; 8 bases are a match to TRBD1. From germline, CDR1 is LGHDT and CDR2 YNNKEL (reference sequence). With 3 bases clipped from V and 13 bases from J, the junction kept 7 bases outside the gene matches. CDR3 length: 12 residues. The CDR3 DNA follows: TGTGCCAGCAGCCACCGCGGACAGGGTTGGTACTTC. Translating it yields CASSHRGQGWYF.

V gene TRBV7-2 combines with J gene TRBJ2-1; D unclear. V lost 5 bases to trimming and J lost 9 bases, with 8 bases between them. The CDR3 consists of 11 residues. Germline V lookup: CDR1 SGHTA, CDR2 FQGNSA. CDR3 sequence reads: CASSRPAEQFF. DNA for the CDR3: TGTGCCAGCAGCCGGCCTGCTGAGCAGTTCTTC.

The chain uses TRBV20-1 and TRBJ2-5, with 14 bases that match TRBD2. The CDR3 spans 15 residues. The germline CDR1 and CDR2 sequences are DFQATT and SNEGSKA (reference sequence). J was trimmed by 5 bases and V by 3 bases; bases with no gene match: 5. DNA of the CDR3: TGCAGTGCTAGGGGACTAGCGGGAGTCGAGGAGACCCAGTACTTC. Amino acid sequence: CSARGLAGVEETQYF.

This clonotype was seen at least ten times. V usage is TRBV3-1 and J usage is TRBJ2-1; either TRBD1 or TRBD2 may supply D (6 bases each). Trimming removed 0 bases from V and 8 bases from J, with 20 bases in between. The CDR3 has 17 residues. Germline CDR1 and CDR2: LGHDT and YNNKEL (reference sequence). The CDR3 here is CASSQDGRLGGGDEQFF. As DNA, the CDR3 is TGTGCCAGCAGCCAAGATGGTCGACTAGGGGGTGGGGATGAGCAGTTCTTC.

This chain's CDR3 is CASSPIPNGRSETQYF. For the CDR3, the DNA is TGTGCCAGCAGCCCCATACCGAATGGCCGATCGGAGACCCAGTACTTC. The chain is built from TRBV14 and TRBJ2-5; no definite D call. There are 16 residues in the CDR3. The germline gives CDR1 SGHDN, CDR2 FVKESK. The V gene lost 4 bases and the J gene lost 5 bases, with 20 bases spanning the gap.

This clonotype was counted between two and nine times. CDR3: CSARIPSGLSGTGELFF. The DNA for the CDR3 is TGCAGTGCTAGGATCCCTAGCGGGTTGTCAGGAACCGGGGAGCTGTTTTTT. The chain uses TRBV20-1 and TRBJ2-2; TRBD2 aligns across 8 bases. Germline trimming cut 3 bases from V and 5 bases from J; bases unmatched to any gene: 14. The CDR3 extends over 17 amino acids. Looked up from germline, CDR1 is DFQATT and CDR2 is SNEGSKA (reference sequence).

In DNA form, the CDR3 reads TGTGCCAGCAGCTCCATACTGAGCTCTGGGGCCAACGTCCTGACTTTC. This gives the protein CASSSILSSGANVLTF. V gene TRBV7-9 combines with J gene TRBJ2-6; D not resolved. The CDR3 totals 16 residues. V dropped 4 bases and J dropped 0 bases, with 10 bases sitting between them. Germline V gives CDR1 SEHNR, CDR2 FQNEAQ (reference sequence).

Many counts were recorded for this clonotype. The rearrangement joins TRBV3-1 to TRBJ1-2; D is possibly TRBD1 (6 bases). Germline CDR1 reads LGHDT; CDR2 reads YNNKEL (reference sequence). V lost 0 bases and J lost 4, with 15 bases in between. The CDR3 is 16 residues long. CDR3 region: CASSQDPSGVGYGYTF. CDR3 nucleotides: TGTGCCAGCAGCCAAGACCCGTCAGGGGTAGGCTATGGCTACACCTTC.

CDR3 sequence (DNA): TGTGCCAGTAGCCCACACGGGGTTAGGAGCAATCAGCCCCAGCATTTT. Its protein is CASSPHGVRSNQPQHF. The V and J genes are TRBV19 and TRBJ1-5; D is ambiguous. V was pared by 6 bases and J by 1 base, with 16 bases between. The CDR3 is 16 amino acids. Germline V lookup: CDR1 LNHDA, CDR2 SQIVND (reference sequence).

The chain's CDR3 is CASSLFTGLNTGELFF. CDR3 DNA: TGTGCCAGCAGCCTGTTCACAGGGCTGAACACCGGGGAGCTGTTTTTT. The chain carries TRBV12-3 or TRBV12-4 and TRBJ2-2, with D perhaps TRBD1 (6 bases). The CDR3 runs to 16 residues. Trimming took off 6 bases at V and 1 base at J, with 15 bases between the two ends.

This clonotype has more than one count but fewer than ten. This chain connects TRBV20-1 to TRBJ1-6; no reliable D call. Germline loops: CDR1 DFQATT, CDR2 SNEGSKA (reference sequence). The CDR3 contains 15 residues. V lost 1 base to trimming and J lost 7 bases, with 14 bases between them. CDR3 nucleotides: TGCAGTGCTAGAGGATTAGAGGGCGACAATTCACCCCTCCACTTT. Translated, it gives CSARGLEGDNSPLHF.

The rearrangement uses TRBV6-1 and TRBJ1-3; D ambiguous. The V end was cut by 6 bases, the J end by 1 base, with 16 bases between. The CDR3 length is 16 residues. Germline V gene data show CDR1 as MNHNS and CDR2 as SASEGT. CDR3 nucleotide sequence: TGTGCCAGCAGACCTCAGACGGGCTTTTCTGGAAACACCATATATTTT. It encodes CASRPQTGFSGNTIYF.

This clonotype was recorded many times. The V and J genes are TRBV6-1 and TRBJ2-7; 11 bases map to TRBD2. The V gene's germline CDR1 is MNHNS and CDR2 SASEGT. The V segment lost 7 bases and the J segment 3 bases; nucleotides outside the gene matches: 11. This CDR3 has 16 residues. The CDR3 bases are TGTGCCAGCACCGCCACTCTAGCGGGAGGATACTACGAGCAGTACTTC. This translates into CASTATLAGGYYEQYF.

CDR3 loop: CASSLLAREGNEQFF. Written as DNA, the CDR3 is TGTGCCAGCAGCTTACTCGCCCGGGAGGGGAATGAGCAGTTCTTC. The chain joins TRBV7-2 to TRBJ2-1; 8 bases match TRBD2. Germline values: CDR1 SGHTA, CDR2 FQGNSA. This CDR3 has 15 amino acids. Trimming took 2 bases from V and 7 from J; bases not matched to a gene: 7.

The gene calls are TRBV2 and TRBJ2-2, with 13 nucleotides matching TRBD2. CDR1 SNHLY and CDR2 FYNNEI come from the germline V gene. The CDR3 spans 15 residues. After removal of 7 bases from V and 5 bases from J, the junction contained 4 bases not matched to a gene. Written as DNA, the CDR3 is TGTGCCAGCACTCGGACTAGCGGGAGTACCGGGGAGCTGTTTTTT. Translated: CASTRTSGSTGELFF.

This clonotype has at least ten counts. The chain uses TRBV18 and TRBJ1-1; TRBD1 is a possible D gene (5 bases). The CDR3 length is 14 residues. From germline, CDR1 is KGHSH and CDR2 LQKENI. The V gene lost 3 bases and the J gene lost 0 bases, with 8 bases spanning the gap. CDR3 sequence reads: CASSPGLMNTEAFF. In DNA form, the CDR3 reads TGTGCCAGCTCACCGGGACTCATGAACACTGAAGCTTTCTTT.

For this clonotype: One base away lies a much larger clone, so this may be a sequencing read error. The chain joins TRBV6-2 or TRBV6-3 to TRBJ1-1; possibly TRBD1 for D (5 bases). Per the germline V gene, CDR1 is MNHEY and CDR2 is SVGEGT. This CDR3 contains 13 residues. The CDR3 nucleotides read TGTGCCAGCACTTACGACAGTTACACTGAAGCTTTCTTT. Its translation: CASTYDSYTEAFF.

This clonotype was detected a few times. This chain uses TRBV6-2 or TRBV6-3 with TRBJ2-1, with D maybe TRBD2 (5 bases). This CDR3 spans 14 amino acids. V lost 6 bases and J 0 bases, leaving 9 bases between the germline ends. CDR1 MNHEY and CDR2 SVGEGT come from the germline V gene. This CDR3 is CASRPGNSYNEQFF. The DNA for the CDR3 is TGTGCCAGCAGGCCCGGGAACTCCTACAATGAGCAGTTCTTC.